This is a list of T cell receptor beta chains from one sample in a study of CD4+ T cells in melanoma. Assay: immunoSEQ multiplex PCR; the TCRdb copy retains only in-frame clones and omits some. Of about 54,000 clones in the sample, 55% to 75% were seen once. Sequenced material: tumor tissue. These receptors came from a human donor with melanoma. Both conserved end residues are part of each CDR3. Fields, in order: CDR3 DNA, CDR3 protein, J gene, V gene, clone size, D gene. The D gene is left open where the match is weak. Not all rows give a size; the values are once, few, many and, for expanded clones, a class.

TGTGCCAGCAGCTTTCCCTCGGTGAACACTGAAGCTTTCTTT	CASSFPSVNTEAFF	TRBJ1-1	TRBV5-6	-	-
TGTGCCAGTAGAAGACAGGAATTAAACTATGGCTACACCTTC	CASRRQELNYGYTF	TRBJ1-2	TRBV19	few	-
TGTGCCAGCAGTGAATTAATGGGCTCCGGGACACGCAATCAGCCCCAGCATTTT	CASSELMGSGTRNQPQHF	TRBJ1-5	TRBV2	-	-
TGTGCCAGTAGTATGCAGGGGGCAATATATGGCTACACCTTC	CASSMQGAIYGYTF	TRBJ1-2	TRBV19	-	TRBD1
TGTGCCAGCAGTGAACGGGCAGGGGCCCACAATTCACCCCTCCACTTT	CASSERAGAHNSPLHF	TRBJ1-6	TRBV6-1	-	-
TGTGCCAGCAGTGGGCTATACAGGGTGGAACGGGGCTACACCTTC	CASSGLYRVERGYTF	TRBJ1-2	TRBV6-1	-	-
TGTGCCACCAGCACATCCCTAGGGGGTGGCGCATCTAATGAAAAACTGTTTTTT	CATSTSLGGGASNEKLFF	TRBJ1-4	TRBV15	-	-
TGCGCCAGCAGCCAAGTCTCAACCAGAAATGAAAAACTGTTTTTT	CASSQVSTRNEKLFF	TRBJ1-4	TRBV4-1	-	-
TGTGCCAGCAGCAACCAGGGGAGAGCTAACTATGGCTACACCTTC	CASSNQGRANYGYTF	TRBJ1-2	TRBV9	-	-
TGTGCCAGCAGCTTACGGCCCCAAGAGACCCAGTACTTC	CASSLRPQETQYF	TRBJ2-5	TRBV7-9	-	-
TGTGCCAGCAGCCAAGGACTAGCGGGGTCGGCAGATACGCAGTATTTT	CASSQGLAGSADTQYF	TRBJ2-3	TRBV7-3	-	TRBD2
TGTGCCAGCAGCGTAGCCCCCGGGCTCACAGCTTCACCCCTCCACTTT	CASSVAPGLTASPLHF	TRBJ1-6	TRBV9	once	-
TGTGCCAGCAGTAGTAATTCACCCCTCCACTTT	CASSSNSPLHF	TRBJ1-6	TRBV25-1	few	-